This T cell receptor (beta chain) is drawn from a study of T cells in Graves' hyperthyroidism and ophthalmopathy. General study results and limits: Using 13 V-J features, a model discriminated ophthalmopathy from stable hyperthyroidism. The model's output predicted ophthalmopathy at a median of roughly 6.9 months prior to onset.

RNA transcripts gave rise to amplified TCR beta CDR3 regions. First-round RT-PCR targeting the TCR CDR3 was performed with the HTBI primer set. TCRdb analysed the multiplex PCR reads with MiXCR anew, one entry per CDR3 protein. Among around 300,000 distinct CDR3 sequences listed, 20% to 25% were seen once. Remarks on this clonotype: The antigen is undetermined.

Exclusion of patients followed from uncontrolled infection, other autoimmune disease, pregnancy or lactation. Thyroid ultrasound and orbital computed tomography, with clinical symptoms and serum thyroxine and TRAb, informed diagnoses. The CDR3 is 19 residues long. Germline loops: CDR1 MGHRA, CDR2 YSYEKL. Between the trimmed V and J ends, which lost 0 bases and 1 base, there was a span of 21 bases. Specimen: blood. The rearrangement uses TRBV4-1 and TRBJ2-5; D is perhaps TRBD1 or TRBD2 (5 bases each). The TCR sequence derives from a man in his thirties or forties with Graves' ophthalmopathy. The CDR3, as DNA: TGCGCCAGCAGCCAAGAAGGGCTTACTAGTGGGACGGGCCAAGAGACCCAGTACTTC. Translation gives CASSQEGLTSGTGQETQYF.